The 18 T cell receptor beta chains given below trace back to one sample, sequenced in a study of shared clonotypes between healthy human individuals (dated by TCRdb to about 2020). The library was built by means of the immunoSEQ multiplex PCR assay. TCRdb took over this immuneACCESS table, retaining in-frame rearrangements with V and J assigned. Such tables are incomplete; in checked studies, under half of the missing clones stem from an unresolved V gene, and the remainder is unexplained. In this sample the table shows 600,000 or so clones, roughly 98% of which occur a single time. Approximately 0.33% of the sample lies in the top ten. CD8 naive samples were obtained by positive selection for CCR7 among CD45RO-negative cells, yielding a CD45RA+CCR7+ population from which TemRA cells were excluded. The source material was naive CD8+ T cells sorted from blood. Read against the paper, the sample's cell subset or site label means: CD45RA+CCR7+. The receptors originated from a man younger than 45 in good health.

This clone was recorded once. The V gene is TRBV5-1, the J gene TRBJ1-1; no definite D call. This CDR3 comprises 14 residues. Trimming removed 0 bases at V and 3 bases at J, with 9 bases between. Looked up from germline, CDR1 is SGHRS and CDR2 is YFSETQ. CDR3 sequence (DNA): TGCGCCAGCAGCTTGGGTGGCAGCTACACTGAAGCTTTCTTT. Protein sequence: CASSLGGSYTEAFF.

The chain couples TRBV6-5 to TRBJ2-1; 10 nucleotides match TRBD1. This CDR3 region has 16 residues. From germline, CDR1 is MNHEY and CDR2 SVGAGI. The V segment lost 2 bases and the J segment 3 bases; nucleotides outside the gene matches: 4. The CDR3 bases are TGTGCCAGCAGTTACGCCAGGACAGGGGGCTACAATGAGCAGTTCTTC. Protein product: CASSYARTGGYNEQFF.

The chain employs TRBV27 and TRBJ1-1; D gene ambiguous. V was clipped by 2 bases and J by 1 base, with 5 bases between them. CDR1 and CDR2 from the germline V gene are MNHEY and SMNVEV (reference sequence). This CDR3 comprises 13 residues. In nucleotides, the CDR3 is TGTGCCAGCAGTTTAGTCAGGAACACTGAAGCTTTCTTT. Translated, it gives CASSLVRNTEAFF.

In DNA, the CDR3 is TGTGCCAGCTCACATGCAGGGAAGACGCCCTACGAGCAGTACTTC. Amino acid sequence: CASSHAGKTPYEQYF. The rearrangement links TRBV18 to TRBJ2-7; maybe TRBD1 (5 bases). The CDR3 runs 15 residues. Germline CDR1 KGHSH, CDR2 LQKENI. V dropped 4 bases and J dropped 2 bases, with 15 bases sitting between them.

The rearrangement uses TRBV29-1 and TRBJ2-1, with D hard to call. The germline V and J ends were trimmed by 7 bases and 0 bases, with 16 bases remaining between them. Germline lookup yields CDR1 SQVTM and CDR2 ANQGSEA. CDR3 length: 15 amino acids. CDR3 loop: CSGRLRSRSYNEQFF. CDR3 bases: TGCAGCGGCCGACTCCGGTCTCGCTCCTACAATGAGCAGTTCTTC.

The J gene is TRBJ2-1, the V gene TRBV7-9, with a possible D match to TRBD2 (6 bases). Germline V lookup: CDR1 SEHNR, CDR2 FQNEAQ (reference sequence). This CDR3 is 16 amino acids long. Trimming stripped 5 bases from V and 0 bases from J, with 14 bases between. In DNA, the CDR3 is TGTGCCAGCAGCAGGTGGGACTCCCGCTCCTACAATGAGCAGTTCTTC. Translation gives CASSRWDSRSYNEQFF.

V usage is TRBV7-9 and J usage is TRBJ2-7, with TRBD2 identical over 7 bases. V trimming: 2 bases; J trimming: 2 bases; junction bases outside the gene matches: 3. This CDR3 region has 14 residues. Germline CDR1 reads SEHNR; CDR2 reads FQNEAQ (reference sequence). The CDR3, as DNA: TGTGCCAGCAGCTTACCTAGCGGAACCTACGAGCAGTACTTC. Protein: CASSLPSGTYEQYF.

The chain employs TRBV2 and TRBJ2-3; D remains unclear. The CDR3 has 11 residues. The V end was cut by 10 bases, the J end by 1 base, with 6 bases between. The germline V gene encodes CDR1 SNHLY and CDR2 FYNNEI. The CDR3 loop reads CATTGTDTQYF. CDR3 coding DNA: TGTGCCACCACCGGCACAGATACGCAGTATTTT.

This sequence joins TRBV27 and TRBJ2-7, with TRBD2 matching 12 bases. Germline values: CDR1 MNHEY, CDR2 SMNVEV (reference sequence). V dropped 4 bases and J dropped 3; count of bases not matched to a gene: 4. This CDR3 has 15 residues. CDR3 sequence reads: CASSSPTSGSYEQYF. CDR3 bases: TGTGCCAGCAGTTCGCCGACTAGCGGGAGCTACGAGCAGTACTTC.

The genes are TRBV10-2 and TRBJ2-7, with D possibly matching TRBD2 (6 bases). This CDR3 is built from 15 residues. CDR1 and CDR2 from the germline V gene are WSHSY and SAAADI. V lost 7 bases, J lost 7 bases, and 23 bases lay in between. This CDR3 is CASKLAGAAVGEQYF. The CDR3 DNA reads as TGCGCCAGCAAACTAGCCGGGGCGGCTGTGGGGGAGCAGTACTTC.

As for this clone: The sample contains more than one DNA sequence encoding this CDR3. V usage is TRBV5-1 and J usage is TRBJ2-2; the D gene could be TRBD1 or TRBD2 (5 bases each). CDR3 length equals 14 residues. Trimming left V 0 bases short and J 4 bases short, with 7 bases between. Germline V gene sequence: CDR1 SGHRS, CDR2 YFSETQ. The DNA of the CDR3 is TGCGCCAGCAGCTTGGACGGGGCCACCGGGGAGCTGTTTTTT. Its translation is CASSLDGATGELFF.

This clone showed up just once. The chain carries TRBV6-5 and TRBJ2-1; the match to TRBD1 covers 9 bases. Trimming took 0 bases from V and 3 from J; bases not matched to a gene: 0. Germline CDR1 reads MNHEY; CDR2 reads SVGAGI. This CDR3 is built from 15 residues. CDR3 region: CASSYSTGGYNEQFF. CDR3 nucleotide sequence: TGTGCCAGCAGTTACTCGACAGGGGGCTACAATGAGCAGTTCTTC.

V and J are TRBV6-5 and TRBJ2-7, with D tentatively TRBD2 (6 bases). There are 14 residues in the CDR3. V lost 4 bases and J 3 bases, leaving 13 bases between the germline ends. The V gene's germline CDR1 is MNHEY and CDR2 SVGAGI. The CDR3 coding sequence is TGTGCCAGCAGTTGGACGGGACTCCACTACGAGCAGTACTTC. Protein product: CASSWTGLHYEQYF.

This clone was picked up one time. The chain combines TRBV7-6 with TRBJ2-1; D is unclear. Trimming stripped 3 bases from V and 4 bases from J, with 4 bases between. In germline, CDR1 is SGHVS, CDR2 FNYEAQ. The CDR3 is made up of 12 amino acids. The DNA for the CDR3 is TGTGCCAGCAGCTTGGCTTACAATGAGCAGTTCTTC. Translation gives CASSLAYNEQFF.

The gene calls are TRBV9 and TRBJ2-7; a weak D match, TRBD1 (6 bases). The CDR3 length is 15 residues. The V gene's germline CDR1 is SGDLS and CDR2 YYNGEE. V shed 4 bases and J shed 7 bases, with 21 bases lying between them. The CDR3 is CASSPYDRPFEEQYF. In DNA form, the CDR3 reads TGTGCCAGCAGCCCGTATGACAGGCCGTTTGAAGAGCAGTACTTC. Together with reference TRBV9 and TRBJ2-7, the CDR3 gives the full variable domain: DSGVTQTPKHLITATGQRVTLRCSPRSGDLSVYWYQQSLDQGLQFLIQYYNGEERAKGNILERFSAQQFPDLHSELNLSSLELGDSALYFCASSPYDRPFEEQYFGPGTRLTVT.

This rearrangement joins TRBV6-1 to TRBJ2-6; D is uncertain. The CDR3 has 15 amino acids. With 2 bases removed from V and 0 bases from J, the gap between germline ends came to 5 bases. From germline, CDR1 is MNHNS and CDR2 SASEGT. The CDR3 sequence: CASSEHGSGANVLTF. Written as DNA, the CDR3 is TGTGCCAGCAGTGAACACGGCTCTGGGGCCAACGTCCTGACTTTC.

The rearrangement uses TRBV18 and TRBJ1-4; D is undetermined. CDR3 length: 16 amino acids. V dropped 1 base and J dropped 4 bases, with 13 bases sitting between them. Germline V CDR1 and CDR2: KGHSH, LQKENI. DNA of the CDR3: TGTGCCAGCTCACCACACCCGGGCCCCGATAATGAAAAACTGTTTTTT. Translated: CASSPHPGPDNEKLFF.

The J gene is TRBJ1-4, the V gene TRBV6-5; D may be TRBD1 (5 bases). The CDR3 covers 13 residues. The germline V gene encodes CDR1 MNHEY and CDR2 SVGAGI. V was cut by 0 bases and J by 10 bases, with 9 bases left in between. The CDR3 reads CASSYSSGGKLFF. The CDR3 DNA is TGTGCCAGCAGTTACTCGTCTGGGGGAAAACTGTTTTTT.